These 23 T cell receptor beta chains share one sample of origin, sequenced in a study of human thymus T cells. Sequencing was performed with immunoSEQ multiplex PCR; in TCRdb, only in-frame clones are kept and a portion is missing. The sample lists under 150,000 clones; 90% to 95% were seen once. Obtained as resections during corrective heart surgery, the thymus tissue was then studied. Sequencing was done on a sample of thymus tissue. The receptors were gathered from a boy younger than two with a congenital heart defect but otherwise immunologically healthy.

The chain joins TRBV5-6 to TRBJ2-5, with D perhaps matching TRBD1 (5 bases). The CDR3 spans 14 residues. CDR1 SGHDT and CDR2 YYEEEE come from the germline V gene. V gave up 5 bases and J gave up 7 bases, with 18 bases separating them. DNA of the CDR3: TGTGCCAGCAGACCGACAGTAAACTTGGGGACCCAGTACTTC. Protein: CASRPTVNLGTQYF.

This chain uses TRBV25-1 with TRBJ2-3; D remains ambiguous. Trimming pared 4 bases from V and 5 bases from J, leaving 13 bases between. The CDR3 is 14 residues long. Germline CDR1 reads MGHDK; CDR2 reads SYGVNS. The CDR3, as DNA: TGTGCCAGCAGTGCCCCCTCCCTTCGAGATACGCAGTATTTT. It yields the protein CASSAPSLRDTQYF.

This chain links TRBV2 with TRBJ2-4, with D perhaps TRBD1 (5 bases). The germline CDR1 and CDR2 sequences are SNHLY and FYNNEI. Trimming removed 5 bases from V and 8 bases from J, with 19 bases in between. The CDR3 spans 15 residues. The CDR3, as DNA: TGTGCCAGCAGTCCAATTCAGGGAAGGGGATACATTCAGTACTTC. The encoded protein is CASSPIQGRGYIQYF. Full variable domain (missing parts from reference TRBV2 and TRBJ2-4): EPEVTQTPSHQVTQMGQEVILRCVPISNHLYFYWYRQILGQKVEFLVSFYNNEISEKSEIFDDQFSVERPDGSNFTLKIRSTKLEDSAMYFCASSPIQGRGYIQYFGAGTRLSVL.

This clone appeared once. V and J are TRBV6-5 and TRBJ1-4; D call uncertain. Germline-derived CDR1 and CDR2 are MNHEY and SVGAGI. V was cut by 2 bases and J by 7 bases, with 11 bases left in between. The CDR3 spans 14 residues. CDR3 region: CASSYHSEGEKLFF. Written as DNA, the CDR3 is TGTGCCAGCAGTTACCACAGCGAGGGTGAAAAACTGTTTTTT.

V gene TRBV5-1 combines with J gene TRBJ2-2; 9 nucleotides align to TRBD2. The CDR3 covers 14 residues. With 3 bases clipped from V and 5 bases from J, the junction kept 2 bases outside the gene matches. Germline V gene data show CDR1 as SGHRS and CDR2 as YFSETQ. The DNA of the CDR3 is TGCGCCAGCAGCTGGGGACTAGCAACCGGGGAGCTGTTTTTT. Protein sequence: CASSWGLATGELFF. Together with reference TRBV5-1 and TRBJ2-2, the CDR3 gives the full variable domain: KAGVTQTPRYLIKTRGQQVTLSCSPISGHRSVSWYQQTPGQGLQFLFEYFSETQRNKGNFPGRFSGRQFSNSRSEMNVSTLELGDSALYLCASSWGLATGELFFGEGSRLTVL.

As to this clone: A read error may produce the germline difference seen at one junction end. The V and J genes are TRBV7-2 and TRBJ1-1; D unclear. The germline V gene encodes CDR1 SGHTA and CDR2 FQGNSA. CDR3 size: 13 residues. The CDR3 is CASRLEDVTEAFF. CDR3 DNA: TGTGCCAGCAGATTAGAGGATGTCACTGAAGCTTTCTTT.

The chain joins TRBV10-3 to TRBJ1-3; no clear D gene. CDR1 ENHRY and CDR2 SYGVKD come from the germline V gene. Trimming took off 6 bases at V and 0 bases at J, with 9 bases between the two ends. The CDR3 is 14 residues long. DNA for the CDR3: TGTGCCATCAGCCACGGTTCCTCTGGAAACACCATATATTTT. Amino acids: CAISHGSSGNTIYF.

The chain joins TRBV19 to TRBJ2-3; 9 nucleotides line up with TRBD1. Germline assignment: CDR1 LNHDA and CDR2 SQIVND (reference sequence). With 5 bases clipped from V and 1 base from J, the junction kept 7 bases outside the gene matches. The CDR3 runs 16 residues. The CDR3 bases are TGTGCCAGTAGTTCCAGGAACAGGGGGCGCACAGATACGCAGTATTTT. Amino acids: CASSSRNRGRTDTQYF.

The V gene is TRBV4-3, the J gene TRBJ1-4; 9 bases map to TRBD1. The V and J ends lost 2 bases and 0 bases, in that order; junction bases with no gene match: 4. Germline CDR1 is LGHNA and CDR2 is YSLEER. This CDR3 region has 17 residues. CDR3 in DNA: TGCGCCAGCAGCCAAAGGAGACAGGGGGCAACTAATGAAAAACTGTTTTTT. Its translation is CASSQRRQGATNEKLFF.

This chain uses TRBV4-2 with TRBJ2-4, with D possibly matching TRBD2 (5 bases). Trimming cost V 0 bases and J 1 base, with 16 bases left between them. This CDR3 is 18 amino acids long. Germline CDR1 is LGHNA and CDR2 is YNFKEQ. Here the CDR3 DNA reads TGTGCCAGCAGCCAAGATCCGGAACTAGTTCATGCCAAAAACATTCAGTACTTC. Translation gives CASSQDPELVHAKNIQYF.

The chain employs TRBV11-3 and TRBJ1-1; D may be TRBD1 (6 bases). Germline V gene data show CDR1 as SGHNT and CDR2 as YENEEA. The CDR3 length is 17 residues. V lost 6 bases, J lost 1 base, and 21 bases lay in between. The CDR3 spells CASRSTVAGASNTEAFF. The CDR3 region has the DNA TGTGCCAGCAGATCAACGGTGGCAGGGGCATCGAACACTGAAGCTTTCTTT.

V and J are TRBV28 and TRBJ2-7; D call uncertain. The CDR3 covers 13 residues. V lost 6 bases and J 2 bases, leaving 11 bases between the germline ends. Germline CDR1 is MDHEN and CDR2 is SYDVKM. CDR3 in amino acids: CASSPDGPYEQYF. CDR3 DNA sequence: TGTGCCAGCAGCCCGGACGGCCCCTACGAGCAGTACTTC.

V and J are TRBV27 and TRBJ2-4; either TRBD1 or TRBD2 may fit D (6 bases each). There are 18 residues in the CDR3. With 2 bases removed from V and 0 bases from J, the gap between germline ends came to 17 bases. Germline CDR1 is MNHEY and CDR2 is SMNVEV (reference sequence). As DNA, the CDR3 is TGTGCCAGCAGTTTAGGTGGACGCAGGGGACTAGCCAAAAACATTCAGTACTTC. This encodes CASSLGGRRGLAKNIQYF.

The chain recombines TRBV9 with TRBJ1-2, with a tentative D call TRBD1 (5 bases). The CDR3 consists of 14 residues. Germline CDR1 reads SGDLS; CDR2 reads YYNGEE. V was clipped by 1 base and J by 5 bases, with 12 bases between them. This CDR3 is CASSVRGDKYGYTF. For the CDR3, the DNA is TGTGCCAGCAGCGTAAGAGGGGATAAGTATGGCTACACCTTC.

The chain is built from TRBV28 and TRBJ1-1; 8 nucleotides match TRBD1. There are 11 residues in the CDR3. The V and J ends lost 7 bases and 10 bases, in that order; junction bases with no gene match: 5. CDR1 and CDR2 from the germline V gene are MDHEN and SYDVKM. CDR3 region: CASNDTGGAFF. The CDR3, as DNA: TGTGCCAGCAATGATACAGGGGGAGCTTTCTTT.

The chain has TRBV19 and TRBJ2-3; D is possibly TRBD2 (5 bases). V was pared by 5 bases and J by 6 bases, with 15 bases between. Looked up from germline, CDR1 is LNHDA and CDR2 is SQIVND (reference sequence). This CDR3 is 14 amino acids long. CDR3 in DNA: TGTGCCAGTAGTCCAAACTACCGCGGGGATACGCAGTATTTT. This encodes CASSPNYRGDTQYF.

The rearrangement joins TRBV9 to TRBJ1-2, with D tentatively TRBD1 (5 bases). The V end lost 3 bases, the J end lost 3 bases, and 18 bases lay between the germline ends. The CDR3 is 16 residues long. CDR1 is SGDLS and CDR2 is YYNGEE in the germline V gene. Written as DNA, the CDR3 is TGTGCCAGCAGCGGGCGACGAGCAGGGAGGGACTATGGCTACACCTTC. It yields the protein CASSGRRAGRDYGYTF.

The chain combines TRBV30 with TRBJ2-1; TRBD2 aligns across 7 bases. V shed 3 bases, J shed 7 bases, and the junction held 15 bases outside the gene matches. This CDR3 is 16 amino acids long. In germline, CDR1 is GTSNPN, CDR2 SVGIG (reference sequence). This chain's CDR3 is CAWRDERAGRMNEQFF. The CDR3 nucleotides read TGTGCCTGGAGGGATGAAAGAGCGGGGAGGATGAATGAGCAGTTCTTC.

The rearrangement links TRBV28 to TRBJ2-7; D unresolved. The CDR3 sequence is 13 residues long. Germline lookup yields CDR1 MDHEN and CDR2 SYDVKM. V was clipped by 6 bases and J by 0 bases, with 9 bases between them. CDR3 sequence reads: CASSFFSSYEQYF. The CDR3 bases are TGTGCCAGCAGCTTCTTCAGCTCCTACGAGCAGTACTTC. The full variable domain, with the rest looked up from reference TRBV28 and TRBJ2-7, is DVKVTQSSRYLVKRTGEKVFLECVQDMDHENMFWYRQDPGLGLRLIYFSYDVKMKEKGDIPEGYSVSREKKERFSLILESASTNQTSMYLCASSFFSSYEQYFGPGTRLTVT.

This clone occurred once. Here the CDR3 DNA reads TGTGCCAGCAGCGGGAACGGCGGGGGGGCCTACGAGCAGTACTTC. Its protein product is CASSGNGGGAYEQYF. The gene calls are TRBV4-2 and TRBJ2-7; 9 bases map to TRBD2. J was trimmed by 2 bases and V by 5 bases; bases with no gene match: 7. CDR1 LGHNA and CDR2 YNFKEQ come from the germline V gene. There are 15 residues in the CDR3.

V is TRBV5-4 and J is TRBJ1-3; TRBD1 matches 10 bases. The V gene's germline CDR1 is SGHNT and CDR2 YYREEE (reference sequence). CDR3 length: 16 residues. Trimming cost V 5 bases and J 0 bases; bases outside gene matches: 5. CDR3 coding DNA: TGTGCCAGCAGTCCCGGGACAGGGGACTCTGGAAACACCATATATTTT. Translating gives CASSPGTGDSGNTIYF.

The genes are TRBV6-5 and TRBJ1-6; D uncertain. CDR1 MNHEY and CDR2 SVGAGI come from the germline V gene. The CDR3 totals 13 residues. V was clipped by 0 bases and J by 8 bases, with 5 bases between them. The CDR3 DNA sequence: TGTGCCAGCAGTTACTCGCGGTATTCACCCCTCCACTTT. Translating it yields CASSYSRYSPLHF.

V gene TRBV6-6 combines with J gene TRBJ2-7, with D maybe TRBD2 (5 bases). V lost 5 bases, J lost 4 bases, and 9 bases lay in between. The CDR3 has 12 amino acids. Germline values: CDR1 MNHNY, CDR2 SVGAGI (reference sequence). The CDR3 sequence is CASSKGVYEQYF. In DNA, the CDR3 is TGTGCCAGCAGTAAGGGAGTATACGAGCAGTACTTC.